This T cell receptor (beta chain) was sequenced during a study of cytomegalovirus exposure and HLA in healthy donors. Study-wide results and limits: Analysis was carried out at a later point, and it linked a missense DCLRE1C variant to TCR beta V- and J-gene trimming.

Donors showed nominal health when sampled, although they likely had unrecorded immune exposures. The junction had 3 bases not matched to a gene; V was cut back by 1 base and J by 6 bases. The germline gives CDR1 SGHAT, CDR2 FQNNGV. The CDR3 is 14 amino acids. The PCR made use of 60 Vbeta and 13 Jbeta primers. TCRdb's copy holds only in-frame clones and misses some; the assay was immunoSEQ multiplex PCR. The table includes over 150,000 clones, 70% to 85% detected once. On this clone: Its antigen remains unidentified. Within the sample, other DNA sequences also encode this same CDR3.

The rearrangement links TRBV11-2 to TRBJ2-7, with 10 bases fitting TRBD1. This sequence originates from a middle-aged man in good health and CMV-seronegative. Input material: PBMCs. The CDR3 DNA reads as TGTGCCAGCAGCTTAGGACAGGGGGCTTCCGAGCAGTACTTC. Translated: CASSLGQGASEQYF.